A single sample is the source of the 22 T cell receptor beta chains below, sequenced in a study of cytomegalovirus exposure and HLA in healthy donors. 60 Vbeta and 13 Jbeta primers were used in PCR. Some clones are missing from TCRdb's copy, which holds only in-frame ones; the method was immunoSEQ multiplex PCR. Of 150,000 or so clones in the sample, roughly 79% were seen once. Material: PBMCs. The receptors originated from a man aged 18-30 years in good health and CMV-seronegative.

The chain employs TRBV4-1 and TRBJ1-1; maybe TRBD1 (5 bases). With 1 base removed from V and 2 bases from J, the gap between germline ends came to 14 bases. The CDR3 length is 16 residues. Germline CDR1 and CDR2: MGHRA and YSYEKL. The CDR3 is CASSQAPGLKNTEAFF. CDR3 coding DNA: TGCGCCAGCAGCCAAGCACCAGGGTTAAAAAACACTGAAGCTTTCTTT.

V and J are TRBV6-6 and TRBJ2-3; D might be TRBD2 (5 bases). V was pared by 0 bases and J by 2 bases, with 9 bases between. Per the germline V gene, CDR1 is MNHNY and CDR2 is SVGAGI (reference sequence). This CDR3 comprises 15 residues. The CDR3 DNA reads TGTGCCAGCAGTTACTCTGGGCGGGTCACAGATACGCAGTATTTT. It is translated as CASSYSGRVTDTQYF.

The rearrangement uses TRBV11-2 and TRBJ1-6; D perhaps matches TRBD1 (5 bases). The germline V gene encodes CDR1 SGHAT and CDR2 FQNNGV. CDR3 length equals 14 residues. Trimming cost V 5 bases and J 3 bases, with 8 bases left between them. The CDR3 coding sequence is TGTGCCAGCAGCGCCAGGGTCTATAATTCACCCCTCCACTTT. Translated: CASSARVYNSPLHF.

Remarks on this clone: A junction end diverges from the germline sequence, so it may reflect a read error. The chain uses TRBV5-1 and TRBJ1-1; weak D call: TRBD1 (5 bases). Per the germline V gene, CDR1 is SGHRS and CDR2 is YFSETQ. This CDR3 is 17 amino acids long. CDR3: CASSLSGAPGQNTETFF. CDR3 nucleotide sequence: TGCGCCAGCAGCTTGAGTGGGGCCCCCGGGCAGAACACTGAAACTTTCTTT.

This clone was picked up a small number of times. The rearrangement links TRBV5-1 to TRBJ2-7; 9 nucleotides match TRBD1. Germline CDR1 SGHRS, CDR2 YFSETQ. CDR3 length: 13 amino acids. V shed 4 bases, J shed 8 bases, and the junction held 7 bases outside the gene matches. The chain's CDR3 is CASSPVTGGKQYV. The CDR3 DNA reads TGCGCCAGCAGCCCCGTCACAGGGGGCAAGCAGTACGTC.

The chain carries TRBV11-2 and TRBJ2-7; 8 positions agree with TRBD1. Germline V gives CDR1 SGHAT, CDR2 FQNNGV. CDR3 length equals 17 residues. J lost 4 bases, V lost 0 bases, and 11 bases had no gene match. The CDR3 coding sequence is TGTGCCAGCAGCTTAGAGTTAACGGGCAGGGGGCAATACGAGCAGTACTTC. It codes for CASSLELTGRGQYEQYF.

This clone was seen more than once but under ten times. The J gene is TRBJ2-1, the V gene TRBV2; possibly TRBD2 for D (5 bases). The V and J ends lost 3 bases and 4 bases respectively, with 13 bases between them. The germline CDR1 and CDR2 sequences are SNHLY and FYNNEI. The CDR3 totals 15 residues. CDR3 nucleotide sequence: TGTGCCAGCAGTGATACCGGGGAGAGATACAATGAGCAGTTCTTC. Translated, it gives CASSDTGERYNEQFF.

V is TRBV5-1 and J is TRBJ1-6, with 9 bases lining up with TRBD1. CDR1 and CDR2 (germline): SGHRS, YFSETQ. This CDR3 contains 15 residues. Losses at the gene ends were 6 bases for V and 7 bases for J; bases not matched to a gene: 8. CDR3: CASNPGQGENSPLHF. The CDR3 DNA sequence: TGCGCCAGCAACCCGGGACAGGGAGAAAATTCACCCCTCCACTTT.

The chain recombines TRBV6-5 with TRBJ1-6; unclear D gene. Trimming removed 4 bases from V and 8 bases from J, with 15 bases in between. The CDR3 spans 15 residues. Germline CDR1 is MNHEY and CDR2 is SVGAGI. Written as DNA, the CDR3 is TGTGCCAGCAGTTCCCGTGGGAAACTAGATTCACCCCTCCACTTT. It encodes CASSSRGKLDSPLHF.

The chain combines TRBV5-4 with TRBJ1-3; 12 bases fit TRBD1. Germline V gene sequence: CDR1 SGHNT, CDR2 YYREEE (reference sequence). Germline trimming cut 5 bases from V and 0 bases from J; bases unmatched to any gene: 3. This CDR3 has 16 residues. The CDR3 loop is CASSSGQGASGNTIYF. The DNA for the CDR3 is TGTGCCAGCAGTTCGGGACAGGGGGCCTCTGGAAACACCATATATTTT.

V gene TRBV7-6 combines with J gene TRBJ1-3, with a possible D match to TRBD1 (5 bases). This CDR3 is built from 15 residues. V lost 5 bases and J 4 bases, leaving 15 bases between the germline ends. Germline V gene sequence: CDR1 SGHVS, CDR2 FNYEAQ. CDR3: CASSRGVPSGNTIYF. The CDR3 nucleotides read TGTGCCAGCAGCCGGGGGGTTCCTTCGGGAAACACCATATATTTT.

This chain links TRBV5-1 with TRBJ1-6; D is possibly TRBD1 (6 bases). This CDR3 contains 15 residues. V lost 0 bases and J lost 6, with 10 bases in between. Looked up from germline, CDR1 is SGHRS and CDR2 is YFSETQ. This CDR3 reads CASSLVGGVNSPLHF. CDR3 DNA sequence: TGCGCCAGCAGCTTGGTAGGGGGGGTTAATTCACCCCTCCACTTT.

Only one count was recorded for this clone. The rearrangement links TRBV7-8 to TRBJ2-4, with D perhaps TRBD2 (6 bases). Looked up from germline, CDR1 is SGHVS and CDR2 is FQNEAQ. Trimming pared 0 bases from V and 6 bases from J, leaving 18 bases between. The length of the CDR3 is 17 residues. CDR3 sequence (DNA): TGTGCCAGCAGCTTAGCGCGCTTAGGGAGGTCTACAAACATTCAGTACTTC. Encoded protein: CASSLARLGRSTNIQYF.

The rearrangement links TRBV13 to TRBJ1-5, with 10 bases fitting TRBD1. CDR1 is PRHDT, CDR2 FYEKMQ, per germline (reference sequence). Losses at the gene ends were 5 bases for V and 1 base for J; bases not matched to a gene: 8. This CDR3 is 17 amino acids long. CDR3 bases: TGTGCCAGCAGCCGGTCCGGGACAGGGGTAAGCAATCAGCCCCAGCATTTT. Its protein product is CASSRSGTGVSNQPQHF.

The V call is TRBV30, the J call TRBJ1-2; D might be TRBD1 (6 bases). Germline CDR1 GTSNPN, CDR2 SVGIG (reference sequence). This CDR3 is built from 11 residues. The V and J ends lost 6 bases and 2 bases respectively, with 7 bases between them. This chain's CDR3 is CACGQNYGYTF. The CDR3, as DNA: TGTGCCTGCGGACAGAACTATGGCTACACCTTC.

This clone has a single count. The CDR3 region is CASRPSANTGELFF. CDR3 in DNA: TGTGCCAGCAGACCCAGCGCGAACACCGGGGAGCTGTTTTTT. The rearrangement joins TRBV2 to TRBJ2-2; D uncertain. Germline values: CDR1 SNHLY, CDR2 FYNNEI. The CDR3 consists of 14 residues. Trimming took 6 bases from V and 0 from J, leaving 8 bases between them.

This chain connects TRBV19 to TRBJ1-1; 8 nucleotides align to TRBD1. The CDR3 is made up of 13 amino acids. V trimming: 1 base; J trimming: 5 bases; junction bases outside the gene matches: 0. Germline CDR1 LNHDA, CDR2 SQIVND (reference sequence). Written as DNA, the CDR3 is TGTGCCAGTAGTATAGGGGACAGGACTGAAGCTTTCTTT. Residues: CASSIGDRTEAFF. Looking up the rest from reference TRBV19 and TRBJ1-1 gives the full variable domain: DGGITQSPKYLFRKEGQNVTLSCEQNLNHDAMYWYRQDPGQGLRLIYYSQIVNDFQKGDIAEGYSVSREKKESFPLTVTSAQKNPTAFYLCASSIGDRTEAFFGQGTRLTVV.

CDR3 DNA: TGTGCCAGCAGTGGTTGGACAGGGACGGATCAGCCCCAGCATTTT. Encoded protein: CASSGWTGTDQPQHF. This chain links TRBV6-1 with TRBJ1-5, with 8 positions matching TRBD1. Looked up from germline, CDR1 is MNHNS and CDR2 is SASEGT. This CDR3 is built from 15 residues. The V segment lost 4 bases and the J segment 5 bases; nucleotides outside the gene matches: 7.

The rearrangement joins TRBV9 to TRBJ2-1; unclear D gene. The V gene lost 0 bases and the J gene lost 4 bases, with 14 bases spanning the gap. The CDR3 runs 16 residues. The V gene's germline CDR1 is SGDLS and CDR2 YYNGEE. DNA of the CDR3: TGTGCCAGCAGCGTAGATAGCCGACGTAATTACAATGAGCAGTTCTTC. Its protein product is CASSVDSRRNYNEQFF.

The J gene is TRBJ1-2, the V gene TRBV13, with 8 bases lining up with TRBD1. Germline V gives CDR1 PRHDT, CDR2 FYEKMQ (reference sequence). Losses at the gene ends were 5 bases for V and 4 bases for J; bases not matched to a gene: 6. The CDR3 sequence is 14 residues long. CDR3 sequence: CASSTLTGVYGYTF. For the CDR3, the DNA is TGTGCCAGCAGCACTTTGACAGGGGTCTATGGCTACACCTTC.

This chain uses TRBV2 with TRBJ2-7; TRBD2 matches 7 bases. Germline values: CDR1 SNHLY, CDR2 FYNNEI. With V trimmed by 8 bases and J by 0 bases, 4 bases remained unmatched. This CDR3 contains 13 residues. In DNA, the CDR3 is TGTGCCAGCGGGGGGGTCTTCTCCTACGAGCAGTACGTC. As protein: CASGGVFSYEQYV.

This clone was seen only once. Here the CDR3 DNA reads TGTGCCAGTCATAGGGGACAGGGGGCCTATGGCTACACCTTC. Amino acid sequence: CASHRGQGAYGYTF. The rearrangement links TRBV18 to TRBJ1-2; 12 positions match TRBD1. Germline V gives CDR1 KGHSH, CDR2 LQKENI. V lost 9 bases, J lost 4 bases, and 6 bases stayed unmatched. The CDR3 covers 14 residues.